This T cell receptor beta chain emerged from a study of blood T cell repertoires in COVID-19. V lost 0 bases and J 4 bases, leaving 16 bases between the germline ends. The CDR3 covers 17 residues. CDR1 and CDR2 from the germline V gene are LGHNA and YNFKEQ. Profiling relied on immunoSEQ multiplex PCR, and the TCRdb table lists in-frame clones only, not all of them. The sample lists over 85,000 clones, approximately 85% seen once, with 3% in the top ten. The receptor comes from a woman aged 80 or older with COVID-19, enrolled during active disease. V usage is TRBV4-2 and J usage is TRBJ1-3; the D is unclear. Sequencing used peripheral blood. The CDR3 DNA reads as TGTGCCAGCAGCCAAGATCCAGACCATAAAGCGGGAAACACCATATATTTT. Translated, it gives CASSQDPDHKAGNTIYF.